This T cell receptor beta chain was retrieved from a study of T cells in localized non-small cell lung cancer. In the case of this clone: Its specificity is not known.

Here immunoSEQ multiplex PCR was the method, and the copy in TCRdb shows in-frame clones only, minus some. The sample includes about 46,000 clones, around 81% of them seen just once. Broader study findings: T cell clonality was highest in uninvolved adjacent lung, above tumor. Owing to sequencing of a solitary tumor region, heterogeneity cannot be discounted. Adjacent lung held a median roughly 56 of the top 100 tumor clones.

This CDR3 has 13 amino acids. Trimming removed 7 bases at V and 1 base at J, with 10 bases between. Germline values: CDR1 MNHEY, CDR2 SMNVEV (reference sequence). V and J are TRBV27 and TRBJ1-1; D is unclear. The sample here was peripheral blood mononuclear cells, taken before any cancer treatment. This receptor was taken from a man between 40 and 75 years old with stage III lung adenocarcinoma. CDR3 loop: CASKIQENTEAFF. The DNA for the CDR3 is TGTGCCAGCAAAATTCAGGAGAACACTGAAGCTTTCTTT.